This TCR beta chain stems from a study of blood T cell repertoires in COVID-19. Study summary: T cells, B-cell-depleted T cells, or PBMCs supplied cDNA or gDNA.

In the original workflow: Amplification of reference gene primers provided the estimated nucleated cell counts. Clones were sequenced by immunoSEQ multiplex PCR, and TCRdb holds only the in-frame ones, with some missing. V and J calls and clone size are as listed in that table; D and trimming were resolved from the DNA. The table has roughly 110,000 clones, more than 70% seen once. The germline CDR1 and CDR2 sequences are MNHEY and SVGAGI. The ends were cut back, 6 bases at V and 5 bases at J, with 19 bases in the middle. The CDR3 runs to 15 residues. The receptor comes from a man aged 35 to 55 with active or convalescent COVID-19. The sequenced sample was peripheral blood. J is TRBJ2-5 and V is TRBV6-5, with D uncertain. The CDR3 region is CASRRALTIDETQYF. In nucleotides, the CDR3 is TGTGCCAGCAGGCGAGCGCTGACGATCGACGAGACCCAGTACTTC.